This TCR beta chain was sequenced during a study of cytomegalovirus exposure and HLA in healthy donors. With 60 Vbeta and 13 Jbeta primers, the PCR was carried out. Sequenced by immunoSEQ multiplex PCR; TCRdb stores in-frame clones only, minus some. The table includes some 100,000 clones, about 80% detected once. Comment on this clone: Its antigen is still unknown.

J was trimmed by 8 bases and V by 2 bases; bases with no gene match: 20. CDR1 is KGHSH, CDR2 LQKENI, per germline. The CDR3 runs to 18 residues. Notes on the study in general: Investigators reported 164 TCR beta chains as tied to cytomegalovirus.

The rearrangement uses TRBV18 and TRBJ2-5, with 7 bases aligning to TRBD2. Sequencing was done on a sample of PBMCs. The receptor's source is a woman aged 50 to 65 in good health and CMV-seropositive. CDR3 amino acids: CASSPSRDLEGLIGTQYF. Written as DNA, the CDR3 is TGTGCCAGCTCACCAAGCCGGGACTTAGAGGGACTAATTGGTACCCAGTACTTC.